Below, 6 T cell receptor beta chains from the same sample are listed, as sequenced in a study of CD8 T cells in ankylosing spondylitis. TCRdb re-called the 5' RACE reads through MiXCR, storing one row per CDR3 protein. The sample lists under 250,000 distinct CDR3 sequences, about 30% seen once, with about 4.2% in the top ten. Sequenced: blood, either unsorted or a sorted T cell fraction (not recorded which). Receptors were obtained from a male donor with ankylosing spondylitis or in good health (not recorded which).

CDR3 nucleotide sequence: TGTGCCAGCAGCTTGAACAGGGAAAACACCGGGGAGCTGTTTTTT. Amino acid sequence: CASSLNRENTGELFF. This sequence joins TRBV5-4 and TRBJ2-2; D is possibly TRBD1 (6 bases). This CDR3 is built from 15 residues. Trimming left V 1 base short and J 2 bases short, with 9 bases between. Germline V gene sequence: CDR1 SGHNT, CDR2 YYREEE (reference sequence). Variable domain in full (rest from reference TRBV5-4 and TRBJ2-2): ETGVTQSPTHLIKTRGQQVTLRCSSQSGHNTVSWYQQALGQGPQFIFQYYREEENGRGNFPPRFSGLQFPNYSSELNVNALELDDSALYLCASSLNRENTGELFFGEGSRLTVL.

This clonotype was seen a few times. The chain joins TRBV5-1 to TRBJ1-5; TRBD1 agrees at 7 bases. The CDR3 spans 12 residues. CDR1 and CDR2 (germline): SGHRS, YFSETQ. V dropped 1 base and J dropped 9; count of bases not matched to a gene: 1. This CDR3 reads CASSLNRGPQHF. The CDR3 region has the DNA TGCGCCAGCAGCTTGAACAGGGGGCCCCAGCATTTT.

This clonotype was picked up a small number of times. The chain joins TRBV27 to TRBJ2-2; 8 nucleotides agree with TRBD1. Germline loops: CDR1 MNHEY, CDR2 SMNVEV (reference sequence). J lost 0 bases, V lost 5 bases, and 11 bases had no gene match. The CDR3 spans 18 residues. DNA for the CDR3: TGTGCCAGCAGTGCAACACACCGGACAGGGACGAACACCGGGGAGCTGTTTTTT. Encoded protein: CASSATHRTGTNTGELFF.

CDR3 sequence reads: CSVEDLSGEQFF. The CDR3, as DNA: TGCAGCGTTGAAGATCTATCCGGTGAGCAGTTCTTC. This rearrangement joins TRBV29-1 to TRBJ2-1, with D hard to call. The length of the CDR3 is 12 residues. CDR1 and CDR2 from the germline V gene are SQVTM and ANQGSEA. V was cut by 0 bases and J by 9 bases, with 9 bases left in between.

Written as DNA, the CDR3 is TGCGCCAGCAGCCCCGAGGGTCTAAGCAATCAGCCCCAGCATTTT. Translation gives CASSPEGLSNQPQHF. This chain uses TRBV5-1 with TRBJ1-5; no reliable D call. V was cut by 4 bases and J by 1 base, with 12 bases left in between. CDR3 size: 15 residues. CDR1 is SGHRS, CDR2 YFSETQ, per germline.

The chain employs TRBV18 and TRBJ1-2, with D hard to call. V was trimmed by 1 base and J by 5 bases, leaving 8 bases between them. The CDR3 is made up of 13 amino acids. From germline, CDR1 is KGHSH and CDR2 LQKENI. This chain's CDR3 is CASSPRSLYGYTF. CDR3 nucleotides: TGTGCCAGCTCACCACGGTCTCTATATGGCTACACCTTC.